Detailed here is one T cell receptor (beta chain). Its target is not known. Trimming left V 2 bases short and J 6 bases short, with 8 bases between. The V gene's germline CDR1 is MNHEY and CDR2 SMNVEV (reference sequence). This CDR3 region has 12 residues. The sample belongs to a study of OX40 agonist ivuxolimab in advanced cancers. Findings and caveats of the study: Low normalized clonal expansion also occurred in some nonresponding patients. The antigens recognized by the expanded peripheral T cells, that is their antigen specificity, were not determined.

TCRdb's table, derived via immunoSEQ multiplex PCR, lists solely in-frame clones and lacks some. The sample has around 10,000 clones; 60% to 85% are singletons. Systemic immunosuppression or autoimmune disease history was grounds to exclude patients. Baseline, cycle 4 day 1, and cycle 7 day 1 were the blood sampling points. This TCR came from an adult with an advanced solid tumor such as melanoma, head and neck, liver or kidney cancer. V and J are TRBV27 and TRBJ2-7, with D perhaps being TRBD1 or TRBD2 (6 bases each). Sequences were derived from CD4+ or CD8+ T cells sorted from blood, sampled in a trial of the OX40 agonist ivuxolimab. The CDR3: CASSLRGREQYF. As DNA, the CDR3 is TGTGCCAGCAGTTTACGGGGGCGCGAGCAGTACTTC.